This T cell receptor beta chain is drawn from a study of blood T cell repertoires in COVID-19. The table came from immunoSEQ multiplex PCR; TCRdb's copy has only in-frame clones and leaves some out. This table has some 250,000 clones, approximately 90% appearing once. This CDR3 has 13 amino acids. V was clipped by 7 bases and J by 7 bases; unmatched bases: 3. Germline loops: CDR1 MNHEY, CDR2 SVGAGI. Material for sequencing was PBMCs or T cells enriched from blood (not recorded which). The TCR was taken from a human donor in a cohort exposed to, infected with or recovered from COVID-19 (not recorded which). The donor label of this sample is uncertain. This chain connects TRBV6-5 to TRBJ1-6, with 8 bases matching TRBD1. The CDR3 DNA reads TGTGCCAGCACCCAGGGGGCAAATTCACCCCTCCACTTT. Translation gives CASTQGANSPLHF.